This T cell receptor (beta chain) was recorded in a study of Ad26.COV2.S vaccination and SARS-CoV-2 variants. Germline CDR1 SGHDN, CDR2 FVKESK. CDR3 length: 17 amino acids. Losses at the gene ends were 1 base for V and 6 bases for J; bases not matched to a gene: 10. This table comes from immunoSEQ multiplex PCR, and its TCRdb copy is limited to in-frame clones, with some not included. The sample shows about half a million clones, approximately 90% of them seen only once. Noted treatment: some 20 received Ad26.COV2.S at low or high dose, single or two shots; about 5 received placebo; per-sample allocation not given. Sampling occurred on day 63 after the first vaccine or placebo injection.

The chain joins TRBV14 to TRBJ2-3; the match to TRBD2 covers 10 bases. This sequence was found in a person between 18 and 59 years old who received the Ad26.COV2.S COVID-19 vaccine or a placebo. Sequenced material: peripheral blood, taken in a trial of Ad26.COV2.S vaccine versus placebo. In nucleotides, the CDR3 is TGTGCCAGCAGCCAAGTATCGGCTAGCGGGGGTAGGGATACGCAGTATTTT. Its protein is CASSQVSASGGRDTQYF.